A selection of T cell receptor beta chains follows, all from one sample in a study of T cells after yellow fever vaccination. TCRdb called the 5' RACE reads again in MiXCR, with one record for every CDR3 protein. The data show nearly 350,000 distinct CDR3 sequences, 8% to 9.5% seen once. The sample here was PBMCs, taken around 45 days after the first yellow fever vaccination. The receptors here all came from a man between 18 and 29 years old who received the YFV17D yellow fever vaccine. CDR3s include the opening cysteine and the closing phenylalanine or tryptophan. Each record gives: CDR3 DNA, CDR3 protein, clone size, V gene, D gene, J gene. A D gene is named only where the DNA matches it firmly. Size values are once, few and many counts, or a class for expanded clones, and some rows have none.

cdr3_nt: TGTGCCAGCAGTTTTGTTGGCCCGGGACAGGGAACGCTAGCCAAAAACATTCAGTACTTC; cdr3_aa: CASSFVGPGQGTLAKNIQYF; clone_size: once; v_call: TRBV28; d_call: TRBD1; j_call: TRBJ2-4
cdr3_nt: TGCTGTGCCGTTCGACCGGCGGGGGGACCTTACAATGAGCAGTTCTTC; cdr3_aa: CCAVRPAGGPYNEQFF; clone_size: few; v_call: TRBV20-1; d_call: TRBD2; j_call: TRBJ2-1
cdr3_nt: TGCGCCAGCAGCCAAGAGTCCACAAATAGGGGCTATAATTCACCCCTCCACTTT; cdr3_aa: CASSQESTNRGYNSPLHF; clone_size: many; v_call: TRBV4-3; d_call: NA; j_call: TRBJ1-6
cdr3_nt: TGTGCCAGCAGCCCGGGACTAGCGGGCGAGACCCAGTACTTC; cdr3_aa: CASSPGLAGETQYF; clone_size: many; v_call: TRBV5-1; d_call: TRBD2; j_call: TRBJ2-5
cdr3_nt: TGCGCCAGCAGCCAAGACCCCCAGGGGGGGGAGTTATACAATGAGCAGTTCTTC; cdr3_aa: CASSQDPQGGELYNEQFF; clone_size: few; v_call: TRBV4-1; d_call: NA; j_call: TRBJ2-1
cdr3_nt: TGTGCCAGCAGTTACGTGGGAACCGGGGAGCTGTTTTTT; cdr3_aa: CASSYVGTGELFF; clone_size: NA; v_call: TRBV6-2/TRBV6-3; d_call: NA; j_call: TRBJ2-2
cdr3_nt: TGCGCCAGCAGCTTGGATGGGTGGGCCAAAAACATTCAGTACTTC; cdr3_aa: CASSLDGWAKNIQYF; clone_size: NA; v_call: TRBV5-1; d_call: NA; j_call: TRBJ2-4
cdr3_nt: TGTGCCAGCAGTCCCCCCGGCTACGGCGGGCAGTACTTC; cdr3_aa: CASSPPGYGGQYF; clone_size: many; v_call: TRBV27; d_call: NA; j_call: TRBJ2-7
cdr3_nt: TGTGCCAGCAGCTTAACGGCCGGGTCCGAGGTTTTT; cdr3_aa: CASSLTAGSEVF; clone_size: few; v_call: TRBV7-9; d_call: NA; j_call: TRBJ1-4
cdr3_nt: TGTGCCAGCAGCCAGGGGTTTGGGACCTACGAGCAGTACTTC; cdr3_aa: CASSQGFGTYEQYF; clone_size: few; v_call: TRBV3-1; d_call: NA; j_call: TRBJ2-7
cdr3_nt: TGTGCCAGCAGCCAGGGTTGGGGTGAAAAACTGTTTTTT; cdr3_aa: CASSQGWGEKLFF; clone_size: NA; v_call: TRBV7-3; d_call: NA; j_call: TRBJ1-4
cdr3_nt: TGCAGTGCTAGATCCCCCTGGGGCCTCAAAGGTGTGACCCAGTACTTC; cdr3_aa: CSARSPWGLKGVTQYF; clone_size: few; v_call: TRBV20-1; d_call: NA; j_call: TRBJ2-5
cdr3_nt: TGTGCCAGCAGAACCGGGACACCGAACACTGAAGCTTTCTTT; cdr3_aa: CASRTGTPNTEAFF; clone_size: few; v_call: TRBV12-3/TRBV12-4; d_call: NA; j_call: TRBJ1-1
cdr3_nt: TGTGCCAGCAGCGGTAATAGCAGGGTAGAGACCCAGTACTTC; cdr3_aa: CASSGNSRVETQYF; clone_size: NA; v_call: TRBV5-8; d_call: NA; j_call: TRBJ2-5
cdr3_nt: TGTGCCAGCAGCCAAGAGATTAGCTCCTACAATGAGCAGTTCTTC; cdr3_aa: CASSQEISSYNEQFF; clone_size: few; v_call: TRBV4-2; d_call: NA; j_call: TRBJ2-1
cdr3_nt: TGTGCCAGCTCACCACAGGGGACGAACACCGGGGAGCTGTTTTTT; cdr3_aa: CASSPQGTNTGELFF; clone_size: many; v_call: TRBV18; d_call: NA; j_call: TRBJ2-2
cdr3_nt: TGTGCCAGCAGTGAAAGTGGGTATAGCAATCAGCCCCAGCATTTT; cdr3_aa: CASSESGYSNQPQHF; clone_size: NA; v_call: TRBV2; d_call: NA; j_call: TRBJ1-5
cdr3_nt: TGTGCCAGCAGCTCCTCTTTGGGGACAGAGGTGTATTTT; cdr3_aa: CASSSSLGTEVYF; clone_size: many; v_call: TRBV7-3; d_call: TRBD1; j_call: TRBJ1-3
cdr3_nt: TGTGCCACCAGCAGAGGACAGGGTGCCTCTGGCTACACCTTC; cdr3_aa: CATSRGQGASGYTF; clone_size: few; v_call: TRBV15; d_call: TRBD1; j_call: TRBJ1-2
cdr3_nt: TGTGCCACCAGCAGAACCGGTCTAATGAGGATGGACACTGAAGCTTTCTTT; cdr3_aa: CATSRTGLMRMDTEAFF; clone_size: NA; v_call: TRBV15; d_call: NA; j_call: TRBJ1-1
cdr3_nt: TGTGCCAGCAGCTTTAGAGCGGGGGGGGGATATACGCAGTATTTT; cdr3_aa: CASSFRAGGGYTQYF; clone_size: NA; v_call: TRBV7-2; d_call: TRBD2; j_call: TRBJ2-3
cdr3_nt: TGTCCCACCAGTGATTTGACGGGACCAGTTACGCAGTATTTT; cdr3_aa: CPTSDLTGPVTQYF; clone_size: NA; v_call: TRBV24-1; d_call: NA; j_call: TRBJ2-3
cdr3_nt: TGCAGTGCTAGTGACTACACCAGCACCTACGAGCAGTACTTC; cdr3_aa: CSASDYTSTYEQYF; clone_size: NA; v_call: TRBV20-1; d_call: NA; j_call: TRBJ2-7
cdr3_nt: TGTGCCAGCAGTTTAGAAATAGATACGCAGTATTTT; cdr3_aa: CASSLEIDTQYF; clone_size: NA; v_call: TRBV12-3/TRBV12-4; d_call: NA; j_call: TRBJ2-3
cdr3_nt: TGTGCCAGCAGCCTTTCCGGGATGAGACAGTTCTTC; cdr3_aa: CASSLSGMRQFF; clone_size: NA; v_call: TRBV14; d_call: NA; j_call: TRBJ2-1
cdr3_nt: TGTGCCAGCAGCTCCGTCGCGGGGGCCTTCACAGATACGCAGTATTTT; cdr3_aa: CASSSVAGAFTDTQYF; clone_size: many; v_call: TRBV7-9; d_call: NA; j_call: TRBJ2-3
cdr3_nt: TGTGCCAGCAGCTCACGGACAGAGTACAATGAGCAGTTCTTC; cdr3_aa: CASSSRTEYNEQFF; clone_size: NA; v_call: TRBV11-2; d_call: NA; j_call: TRBJ2-1
cdr3_nt: TGCGCCAGCAGCCAAAACACGAGGGGCAATCAGCCCCAGCATTTT; cdr3_aa: CASSQNTRGNQPQHF; clone_size: few; v_call: TRBV4-3; d_call: NA; j_call: TRBJ1-5
cdr3_nt: TGCAGCGGGAAGGACAGTAACACCGGGGAGCTGTTTTTT; cdr3_aa: CSGKDSNTGELFF; clone_size: few; v_call: TRBV29-1; d_call: NA; j_call: TRBJ2-2
cdr3_nt: TGTGCCAGCAGTTCGGGGGGGGAGGATACGCAGTATTTT; cdr3_aa: CASSSGGEDTQYF; clone_size: few; v_call: TRBV12-3/TRBV12-4; d_call: TRBD2; j_call: TRBJ2-3
cdr3_nt: TGTGCCACCAGCAGAGATCGTCTAGCGGGGCACACCGGGGAGCTGTTTTTT; cdr3_aa: CATSRDRLAGHTGELFF; clone_size: few; v_call: TRBV15; d_call: TRBD2; j_call: TRBJ2-2
cdr3_nt: TGTGCTAGCATAACCGGGACAGATTACTATGGCTACACCTTC; cdr3_aa: CASITGTDYYGYTF; clone_size: few; v_call: TRBV7-7; d_call: TRBD1; j_call: TRBJ1-2
cdr3_nt: TGTGCCATCAGTGTCGGGGGCGGGGGATCTGAAGCTTTCTTT; cdr3_aa: CAISVGGGGSEAFF; clone_size: few; v_call: TRBV10-3; d_call: NA; j_call: TRBJ1-1
cdr3_nt: TGTGCCAGCAGTCCCCAAGCGGGGAACTCCTACGAGCAGTACTTC; cdr3_aa: CASSPQAGNSYEQYF; clone_size: NA; v_call: TRBV6-1; d_call: TRBD2; j_call: TRBJ2-7
cdr3_nt: TGTGCCATCAGAAGACAGGGTTCCGGAAACACCATATATTTT; cdr3_aa: CAIRRQGSGNTIYF; clone_size: NA; v_call: TRBV10-3; d_call: TRBD1; j_call: TRBJ1-3
cdr3_nt: TGTGCCAGCAGTTACCTGGGAGGGACGGCGGGCTACACCTTC; cdr3_aa: CASSYLGGTAGYTF; clone_size: few; v_call: TRBV6-5; d_call: NA; j_call: TRBJ1-2
cdr3_nt: TGTGCCAGCCGTGCTCGGTCATCATATGGCTACACCTTC; cdr3_aa: CASRARSSYGYTF; clone_size: few; v_call: TRBV27; d_call: NA; j_call: TRBJ1-2
cdr3_nt: TGTGCCAGTAGTATGGGCAATGAGCAGTTCTTC; cdr3_aa: CASSMGNEQFF; clone_size: few; v_call: TRBV19; d_call: NA; j_call: TRBJ2-1
cdr3_nt: TGTGCCAGCAGTTTGCGGTCCCCCTATAGCAATCAGCCCCAGCATTTT; cdr3_aa: CASSLRSPYSNQPQHF; clone_size: NA; v_call: TRBV27; d_call: NA; j_call: TRBJ1-5
cdr3_nt: TGTGCCAGCTCCAAGACTGAGACCCTAGGGGAGCTGTTTTTT; cdr3_aa: CASSKTETLGELFF; clone_size: NA; v_call: TRBV12-3/TRBV12-4; d_call: NA; j_call: TRBJ2-2
cdr3_nt: TGCGCCAGCAGCCAAAGCGCTAGCGGGTGGCCAGATACGCAGTATTTT; cdr3_aa: CASSQSASGWPDTQYF; clone_size: few; v_call: TRBV4-1; d_call: TRBD2; j_call: TRBJ2-3
cdr3_nt: TGTGCCAGTATAAGGGGTCAGGGGAACGGCTATGGCTACACCTTC; cdr3_aa: CASIRGQGNGYGYTF; clone_size: NA; v_call: TRBV19; d_call: NA; j_call: TRBJ1-2
cdr3_nt: TGCGCCAGCAGCTTGTGGGGGCGCGGCACAGATACGCAGTATTTT; cdr3_aa: CASSLWGRGTDTQYF; clone_size: many; v_call: TRBV5-1; d_call: NA; j_call: TRBJ2-3
cdr3_nt: TGTGCCAGCGGCGTTACGCTGACAGACACAGATACGCAGTATTTT; cdr3_aa: CASGVTLTDTDTQYF; clone_size: few; v_call: TRBV2; d_call: NA; j_call: TRBJ2-3
cdr3_nt: TGTGCCATCAGCCGGGACTACCCCAACGAGCAGTACTTC; cdr3_aa: CAISRDYPNEQYF; clone_size: NA; v_call: TRBV10-3; d_call: TRBD2; j_call: TRBJ2-7
cdr3_nt: TGTGCCAGCTCACCATTAGCGGGGGGCGTGAATGAGCAGTTCTTC; cdr3_aa: CASSPLAGGVNEQFF; clone_size: few; v_call: TRBV18; d_call: TRBD2; j_call: TRBJ2-1
cdr3_nt: TGCGCCAGCAGCGCGGAGAGGGAGCTGTTTTTT; cdr3_aa: CASSAERELFF; clone_size: many; v_call: TRBV5-1; d_call: NA; j_call: TRBJ2-2
cdr3_nt: TGCAGTGCTAGCGAAGGGGGGCAAGAGACCCAGTACTTC; cdr3_aa: CSASEGGQETQYF; clone_size: NA; v_call: TRBV20-1; d_call: NA; j_call: TRBJ2-5
cdr3_nt: TGTGCCAGCACCCAGGGGGCCGGGAATACGCAGTATTTT; cdr3_aa: CASTQGAGNTQYF; clone_size: NA; v_call: TRBV7-2; d_call: TRBD1; j_call: TRBJ2-3
cdr3_nt: TGCGCCAGCAGCCAAGTCATCGGGGGGGCCACAGATACGCAGTATTTT; cdr3_aa: CASSQVIGGATDTQYF; clone_size: few; v_call: TRBV4-3; d_call: TRBD2; j_call: TRBJ2-3
cdr3_nt: TGCAGCGTTGAAGATTTCCGGGCCGACACAGATACGCAGTATTTT; cdr3_aa: CSVEDFRADTDTQYF; clone_size: few; v_call: TRBV29-1; d_call: NA; j_call: TRBJ2-3
cdr3_nt: TGCGCCAGCAGCTTAACTGGGGGACTAGCGGGACAAGAGACCCAGTACTTC; cdr3_aa: CASSLTGGLAGQETQYF; clone_size: few; v_call: TRBV5-1; d_call: TRBD2; j_call: TRBJ2-5
cdr3_nt: TGTGCCAGTAGCCTAATGGCCGGCAGATACACCGGGGAGCTGTTTTTT; cdr3_aa: CASSLMAGRYTGELFF; clone_size: NA; v_call: TRBV19; d_call: NA; j_call: TRBJ2-2
cdr3_nt: TGCAGTGCGGTTCCTACAGGCTACTCCTACAATGAGCAGTTCTTC; cdr3_aa: CSAVPTGYSYNEQFF; clone_size: few; v_call: TRBV20-1; d_call: NA; j_call: TRBJ2-1
cdr3_nt: TGTGCCGCCGGGACTAGCGGGGTCTCGGGCGAGCAGTACTTC; cdr3_aa: CAAGTSGVSGEQYF; clone_size: NA; v_call: TRBV10-3; d_call: TRBD2; j_call: TRBJ2-7
cdr3_nt: TGTGCCAGCAGCTTTCGGACAGGGGAAGATACGCAGTATTTT; cdr3_aa: CASSFRTGEDTQYF; clone_size: many; v_call: TRBV7-2; d_call: TRBD1; j_call: TRBJ2-3
cdr3_nt: TGCGCCAGCAGCTTTTTAGGCAATGAGCAGTTCTTC; cdr3_aa: CASSFLGNEQFF; clone_size: many; v_call: TRBV5-1; d_call: NA; j_call: TRBJ2-1